This T cell receptor beta chain was sequenced during a study of blood T cell repertoires in COVID-19. Study-wide context: PBMCs, B-cell-depleted T cells, or T cells provided the cDNA or gDNA that made up the material.

Cohort placement rested on clinical history that participants reported themselves. Germline CDR1 MNHEY, CDR2 SVGEGT. The CDR3 spans 16 residues. V trimming: 1 base; J trimming: 0 bases; junction bases outside the gene matches: 1. Data came from immunoSEQ multiplex PCR; TCRdb stores just in-frame clones and leaves some out. The sample consists of around 310,000 clones, approximately 89% of them appearing once. This TCR came from a woman in her twenties or thirties who had recovered from COVID-19. The rearrangement joins TRBV6-2 or TRBV6-3 to TRBJ2-4; 9 nucleotides match TRBD1. Sequenced input: PBMCs or T cells enriched from blood (not recorded which). As DNA, the CDR3 is TGTGCCAGCAGTTACTTGACAGGGGGAGCCAAAAACATTCAGTACTTC. Translating gives CASSYLTGGAKNIQYF.